The entry that follows covers one T cell receptor (beta chain) sequence. Its antigen is not known. Expressed TCRB transcripts got sequenced, as all isolated RNA was reverse transcribed. Here immunoSEQ multiplex PCR was the method, and the copy in TCRdb shows in-frame clones only, minus some. Counted here are roughly 290,000 clones, approximately 8.1% occurring once; the ten biggest clones make up roughly 1%. This sample is part of a study of beta chain features in type 1 diabetes. Overall study context: No age, gender or cell yield differences were seen between patients and healthy donors. Whole-study findings and limits: All four CD4+ subsets from Type 1 diabetes patients carried moderately but significantly shorter TCRB CDR3s.

It was one heparinised blood draw, averaging about 110 mL, that each donor gave. Sequenced input: central memory CD4+ T cells from blood. The TCR was taken from a young woman in good health.

The CDR3 region is CASSPGQGRLAYNEQFF. The CDR3 coding sequence is TGTGCCAGCAGCCCGGGACAGGGTCGCCTCGCGTACAATGAGCAGTTCTTC. The V call is TRBV5-4, the J call TRBJ2-1; 9 bases line up with TRBD1. The germline gives CDR1 SGHNT, CDR2 YYREEE (reference sequence). The CDR3 contains 17 residues. V shed 4 bases, J shed 4 bases, and the junction held 12 bases outside the gene matches.